Shown below are 27 T cell receptor beta chains from a single sample sequenced in a study of control samples from healthy donors and cancer patients. The protocol was immunoSEQ multiplex PCR, while the TCRdb copy is restricted to in-frame clones and leaves out a portion. The sample lists 76,000 or so clones, around 86% occurring once. The specimen was PBMCs. The receptors originated from a woman aged 45-65 years with colorectal cancer.

This clone was seen a few times. This rearrangement joins TRBV4-1 to TRBJ2-1, with 8 bases matching TRBD1. The CDR3 spans 14 residues. Germline CDR1 and CDR2: MGHRA and YSYEKL. The J segment lost 6 bases and the V segment lost 3 bases, leaving 4 bases of the junction unmatched. This CDR3 is CASSQGTGINEQFF. The CDR3 nucleotides are TGCGCCAGCAGCCAGGGGACAGGTATCAATGAGCAGTTCTTC.

This rearrangement joins TRBV5-1 to TRBJ2-5, with D tentatively TRBD2 (7 bases). The V gene's germline CDR1 is SGHRS and CDR2 YFSETQ. CDR3 length: 15 residues. V shed 1 base and J shed 5 bases, with 15 bases lying between them. CDR3 in amino acids: CASSLPGEGRETQYF. The CDR3 DNA is TGCGCCAGCAGCTTGCCAGGGGAGGGGAGGGAGACCCAGTACTTC.

The chain carries TRBV10-2 and TRBJ2-1; the match to TRBD2 covers 8 bases. The CDR3 runs 15 residues. Germline loops: CDR1 WSHSY, CDR2 SAAADI. Trimming cost V 3 bases and J 3 bases; bases outside gene matches: 4. CDR3 DNA sequence: TGCGCCAGCAGTGACGGCGGGGGGAGCTACAATGAGCAGTTCTTC. Its translation: CASSDGGGSYNEQFF.

The rearrangement joins TRBV5-6 to TRBJ2-5, with 8 bases identical to TRBD1. This CDR3 is built from 14 residues. Trimming cost V 4 bases and J 5 bases; bases outside gene matches: 7. The germline V gene encodes CDR1 SGHDT and CDR2 YYEEEE. CDR3 bases: TGTGCCAGCAGCCGAAGACAGGGGAGGGAGACCCAGTACTTC. Translation: CASSRRQGRETQYF.

The V call is TRBV7-2, the J call TRBJ2-3, with 7 positions matching TRBD1. V lost 5 bases to trimming and J lost 5 bases; unmatched junction nucleotides: 1. From germline, CDR1 is SGHTA and CDR2 FQGNSA. The CDR3 totals 12 residues. The chain's CDR3 is CASSRQGDTQYF. The CDR3 DNA reads as TGTGCCAGCAGCAGACAGGGAGATACGCAGTATTTT.

The V call is TRBV2, the J call TRBJ1-6, with D unclear. This CDR3 comprises 13 residues. The germline gives CDR1 SNHLY, CDR2 FYNNEI. V dropped 6 bases and J dropped 6 bases, with 9 bases sitting between them. This CDR3 is CASSQEGNSPLHF. CDR3 in DNA: TGTGCCAGCAGCCAAGAGGGTAATTCACCCCTCCACTTT.

The J gene is TRBJ2-7, the V gene TRBV2, with a possible D match to TRBD1 (6 bases). Germline V CDR1 and CDR2: SNHLY, FYNNEI. There are 12 residues in the CDR3. Trimming removed 4 bases from V and 2 bases from J, with 6 bases in between. In DNA, the CDR3 is TGTGCCAGCAGTGGGGACACCTACGAGCAGTACGTC. This gives the protein CASSGDTYEQYV.

This clone has only one observation. The rearrangement uses TRBV6-4 and TRBJ1-1; D unclear. Germline-derived CDR1 and CDR2 are MRHNA and SNTAGT. Trimming removed 4 bases at V and 3 bases at J, with 9 bases between. This CDR3 region has 13 residues. CDR3 residues: CASSAQRHTEAFF. CDR3 DNA: TGTGCCAGCAGTGCACAGCGTCACACTGAAGCTTTCTTT.

This rearrangement joins TRBV6-1 to TRBJ1-6, with TRBD1 identical over 8 bases. Germline V gives CDR1 MNHNS, CDR2 SASEGT. This CDR3 has 13 residues. V lost 3 bases and J lost 11; bases outside the gene matches: 3. The CDR3 region is CASSDRGQAPLHF. Here the CDR3 DNA reads TGTGCCAGCAGTGACAGGGGGCAAGCACCCCTCCACTTT.

The chain has TRBV6-5 and TRBJ2-5; 10 bases agree with TRBD2. The length of the CDR3 is 15 residues. With 6 bases clipped from V and 5 bases from J, the junction kept 9 bases outside the gene matches. Germline V lookup: CDR1 MNHEY, CDR2 SVGAGI. CDR3 loop: CASSQLAGAVETQYF. CDR3 DNA: TGTGCCAGCAGCCAGCTAGCGGGGGCCGTGGAGACCCAGTACTTC.

This sequence joins TRBV4-3 and TRBJ1-1; D ambiguous. Per germline, CDR1 LGHNA and CDR2 YSLEER. The CDR3 totals 14 residues. V was trimmed by 1 base and J by 2 bases, leaving 8 bases between them. CDR3 DNA sequence: TGCGCCAGCAGCCAAGGTCCAGTAAACACTGAAGCTTTCTTT. It translates to CASSQGPVNTEAFF.

The genes are TRBV24-1 and TRBJ2-2, with a possible D match to TRBD2 (5 bases). The length of the CDR3 is 17 residues. With 3 bases removed from V and 4 bases from J, the gap between germline ends came to 17 bases. Germline assignment: CDR1 KGHDR and CDR2 SFDVKD. The chain's CDR3 is CATSDPVGLFLTGELFF. In DNA, the CDR3 is TGTGCCACCAGTGATCCCGTTGGACTCTTCCTCACCGGGGAGCTGTTTTTT.

The rearrangement links TRBV7-3 to TRBJ2-5; D may be TRBD2 (6 bases). Germline values: CDR1 SGHTA, CDR2 FQGTGA. This CDR3 region has 15 residues. Trimming removed 2 bases from V and 5 bases from J, with 15 bases in between. The CDR3 sequence is CASSLWGAGRETQYF. CDR3 nucleotides: TGTGCCAGCAGCTTATGGGGAGCAGGGAGGGAGACCCAGTACTTC.

This clone turned up a few times. The rearrangement joins TRBV19 to TRBJ1-5; 7 bases are a match to TRBD1. Germline V gene data show CDR1 as LNHDA and CDR2 as SQIVND (reference sequence). This CDR3 spans 15 amino acids. Trimming removed 5 bases from V and 0 bases from J; junction bases left unmatched: 4. The CDR3 nucleotides read TGTGCCAGTAGTGTGACAGGGAGTAGCAATCAGCCCCAGCATTTT. It is translated as CASSVTGSSNQPQHF.

V usage is TRBV5-1 and J usage is TRBJ1-4, with D maybe TRBD1 (5 bases). The germline V gene encodes CDR1 SGHRS and CDR2 YFSETQ. V was clipped by 4 bases and J by 2 bases, with 12 bases between them. The CDR3 has 15 amino acids. CDR3 in DNA: TGCGCCAGCAGCCCCCAGGGACCTACTAATGAAAAACTGTTTTTT. This translates into CASSPQGPTNEKLFF.

The V gene is TRBV2, the J gene TRBJ1-2, with D tentatively TRBD1 (6 bases). Trimming cost V 6 bases and J 3 bases, with 11 bases left between them. Germline loops: CDR1 SNHLY, CDR2 FYNNEI. This CDR3 comprises 13 residues. The CDR3 DNA reads as TGTGCCAGCAGACAGGGAAGTTACTATGGCTACACCTTC. Translating gives CASRQGSYYGYTF.

This clone has more than one count but fewer than ten. The chain couples TRBV7-9 to TRBJ2-5; no clear D gene. The ends were cut back, 5 bases at V and 2 bases at J, with 9 bases in the middle. The V gene's germline CDR1 is SEHNR and CDR2 FQNEAQ (reference sequence). CDR3 length equals 13 residues. The CDR3 region is CASSTSWQETQYF. CDR3 coding DNA: TGTGCCAGCAGCACCTCCTGGCAAGAGACCCAGTACTTC.

In this sample, this clone turned up once. Germline and junction disagree at one end, which may indicate a read error. The V call is TRBV7-2, the J call TRBJ2-1; maybe TRBD2 (5 bases). This CDR3 spans 14 amino acids. Germline CDR1 SGHTA, CDR2 FQGNSA. CDR3 residues: CASSLPPFSEGTLF. The CDR3, as DNA: TGTGCCAGCAGCTTACCTCCCTTTAGCGAAGGAACCCTCTTC.

The chain carries TRBV6-6 and TRBJ2-2; D uncertain. This CDR3 comprises 15 residues. The V end lost 2 bases, the J end lost 7 bases, and 14 bases lay between the germline ends. Germline V gene lookup returns CDR1 MNHNY and CDR2 SVGAGI (reference sequence). CDR3 bases: TGTGCCAGCAGTTACGAGACTGTTGGGATCGGGGAGCTGTTTTTT. Translation gives CASSYETVGIGELFF.

This chain uses TRBV6-2 or TRBV6-3 with TRBJ2-1; D is perhaps TRBD1 or TRBD2 (6 bases each). The CDR3 totals 15 residues. The V gene's germline CDR1 is MNHEY and CDR2 SVGEGT. V dropped 6 bases and J dropped 5 bases, with 17 bases sitting between them. The CDR3 reads CASSLLGGPHNEQFF. The CDR3 coding sequence is TGTGCCAGCAGCCTCCTGGGGGGCCCCCACAATGAGCAGTTCTTC.

V and J are TRBV24-1 and TRBJ2-6, with 7 nucleotides matching TRBD1. After removal of 7 bases from V and 0 bases from J, the junction contained 8 bases not matched to a gene. CDR1 and CDR2 (germline): KGHDR, SFDVKD. This CDR3 has 17 residues. The CDR3 DNA is TGTGCCACCAGCGAAGACAGGGAGATCTCTGGGGCCAACGTCCTGACTTTC. Encoded protein: CATSEDREISGANVLTF.

V is TRBV5-6 and J is TRBJ1-2, with 8 bases identical to TRBD1. With V trimmed by 2 bases and J by 1 base, 4 bases remained unmatched. The CDR3 is 15 residues long. The germline V gene encodes CDR1 SGHDT and CDR2 YYEEEE. CDR3 coding DNA: TGTGCCAGCAGCTTTTTGGACAGGGATAACTATGGCTACACCTTC. Protein: CASSFLDRDNYGYTF.

This chain uses TRBV2 with TRBJ1-2, with TRBD1 matching 11 bases. CDR3 length: 14 residues. Trimming removed 4 bases from V and 3 bases from J; junction bases left unmatched: 1. CDR1 is SNHLY and CDR2 is FYNNEI in the germline V gene. CDR3 loop: CASSGTGGDYGYTF. CDR3 coding DNA: TGTGCCAGCAGTGGGACAGGGGGCGACTATGGCTACACCTTC.

The rearrangement uses TRBV2 and TRBJ2-3, with 9 bases identical to TRBD2. The germline V gene has CDR1 SNHLY and CDR2 FYNNEI. This CDR3 comprises 13 residues. V shed 2 bases, J shed 12 bases, and the junction held 6 bases outside the gene matches. The CDR3 loop is CASSESPGLAQYF. In nucleotides, the CDR3 is TGTGCCAGCAGTGAATCCCCGGGACTAGCACAGTATTTT.

The rearrangement links TRBV10-3 to TRBJ1-1, with a tentative D call TRBD1 (6 bases). Trimming cost V 5 bases and J 5 bases, with 18 bases left between them. Germline assignment: CDR1 ENHRY and CDR2 SYGVKD. The CDR3 consists of 15 residues. DNA for the CDR3: TGTGCCATCAGTCGGTCGGCAGGGGATCGAACTGAAGCTTTCTTT. Encoded protein: CAISRSAGDRTEAFF.

This chain links TRBV6-5 with TRBJ1-5, with D hard to call. Germline values: CDR1 MNHEY, CDR2 SVGAGI. This CDR3 contains 14 residues. V lost 10 bases and J 3 bases, leaving 16 bases between the germline ends. The CDR3 loop reads CATVILGDNQPQHF. In DNA, the CDR3 is TGTGCCACCGTCATACTAGGTGACAATCAGCCCCAGCATTTT.

The chain couples TRBV7-2 to TRBJ1-5; D may be TRBD1 (5 bases). Germline values: CDR1 SGHTA, CDR2 FQGNSA. Trimming left V 5 bases short and J 5 bases short, with 10 bases between. The CDR3 loop spans 13 amino acids. The CDR3 spells CASSPDSDQPQHF. The CDR3 region has the DNA TGTGCCAGCAGCCCTGACAGCGATCAGCCCCAGCATTTT.